The 9 T cell receptor beta chains given below trace back to one sample, sequenced in a study of T cells in Graves' hyperthyroidism and ophthalmopathy. RNA transcripts served as the template for amplifying TCR beta CDR3 regions. During a first-round RT-PCR of the TCR CDR3, the HTBI primer set was used. TCRdb passed the multiplex PCR reads through MiXCR, listing each CDR3 protein once. This sample has 400,000 to 500,000 distinct CDR3 sequences, with approximately 15% found just once. Specimen: blood. The receptors stem from a woman aged 18 to 35 with Graves' hyperthyroidism.

This clonotype was recorded at least ten times. V is TRBV20-1 and J is TRBJ1-2, with 7 bases fitting TRBD1. The CDR3 runs to 15 residues. The V segment lost 3 bases and the J segment 3 bases; nucleotides outside the gene matches: 10. Germline V lookup: CDR1 DFQATT, CDR2 SNEGSKA (reference sequence). The CDR3 DNA reads TGCAGTGCTAGCTCCCCCACAGGGGCGGACTATGGCTACACCTTC. Its protein product is CSASSPTGADYGYTF.

This clonotype was observed a handful of times. This rearrangement joins TRBV4-1 to TRBJ2-5; 8 nucleotides line up with TRBD2. Germline V gene lookup returns CDR1 MGHRA and CDR2 YSYEKL. V trimming: 2 bases; J trimming: 4 bases; junction bases outside the gene matches: 6. The CDR3 has 15 residues. CDR3 nucleotides: TGCGCCAGCAGCCAACGGGCGGGAGGCGGAGAGACCCAGTACTTC. Amino acids: CASSQRAGGGETQYF.

This clonotype was detected ten times or more. V and J are TRBV12-3 or TRBV12-4 and TRBJ2-5, with 9 bases fitting TRBD2. V lost 1 base and J lost 5; bases outside the gene matches: 5. The CDR3 is 15 residues long. The CDR3 DNA is TGTGCCAGCAGTTTAGTAGCGGGAGTAGGGGAGACCCAGTACTTC. It encodes CASSLVAGVGETQYF.

This clonotype was seen ten or more times. The chain combines TRBV6-1 with TRBJ2-7; TRBD1 aligns across 8 bases. The CDR3 runs 15 residues. The V gene end was trimmed by 5 bases and the J gene end by 2 bases; junction bases not matched to a gene: 8. CDR1 MNHNS and CDR2 SASEGT come from the germline V gene. The CDR3 sequence is CASSRGQGFTYEQYV. The CDR3 nucleotides are TGTGCCAGCAGTCGAGGACAGGGTTTCACCTACGAGCAGTACGTC.

Many counts were recorded for this clonotype. In DNA form, the CDR3 reads TGTGCCTGGAGTGACCAATCGGGTCAGCCCCAGCATTTT. Protein product: CAWSDQSGQPQHF. The chain uses TRBV30 and TRBJ1-5; unclear D gene. Germline assignment: CDR1 GTSNPN and CDR2 SVGIG (reference sequence). Trimming pared 1 base from V and 6 bases from J, leaving 10 bases between. This CDR3 has 13 amino acids.

In this sample, this clonotype turned up many times. The rearrangement uses TRBV29-1 and TRBJ1-2; TRBD1 matches 12 bases. J gave up 2 bases and V 7 bases, and 2 bases lay outside the gene matches. From germline, CDR1 is SQVTM and CDR2 ANQGSEA. The CDR3 runs 13 residues. The CDR3 DNA follows: TGCAGCGCAGGGACAGGGGGCAACTATGGCTACACCTTC. It translates to CSAGTGGNYGYTF.

This clonotype was counted many times. Here the CDR3 reads CASSRPSGQGRAHSYNEQFF. CDR3 nucleotides: TGTGCCAGCAGTCGCCCTTCGGGACAGGGAAGAGCTCACTCCTACAATGAGCAGTTCTTC. The chain uses TRBV27 and TRBJ2-1, with 9 bases that match TRBD1. This CDR3 is built from 20 residues. Germline CDR1 MNHEY, CDR2 SMNVEV (reference sequence). V gave up 5 bases and J gave up 0 bases; unmatched junction bases: 17.

This clonotype was counted ten times or more. The chain combines TRBV5-1 with TRBJ2-1, with TRBD2 matching over 11 bases. The CDR3 is 17 amino acids. Germline V gene sequence: CDR1 SGHRS, CDR2 YFSETQ. After removal of 0 bases from V and 2 bases from J, the junction contained 4 bases not matched to a gene. This chain's CDR3 is CASSLEGGLAAYNEQFF. Written as DNA, the CDR3 is TGCGCCAGCAGCTTGGAGGGGGGACTAGCGGCCTACAATGAGCAGTTCTTC.

This clonotype was seen many times. The J gene is TRBJ1-1, the V gene TRBV12-3 or TRBV12-4; no reliable D call. Deletions cut 2 bases from V and 0 bases from J, with 10 bases between. This CDR3 has 15 amino acids. CDR3 sequence (DNA): TGTGCCAGCAGTTTATCCTTCCCTATGAACACTGAAGCTTTCTTT. Translation: CASSLSFPMNTEAFF.